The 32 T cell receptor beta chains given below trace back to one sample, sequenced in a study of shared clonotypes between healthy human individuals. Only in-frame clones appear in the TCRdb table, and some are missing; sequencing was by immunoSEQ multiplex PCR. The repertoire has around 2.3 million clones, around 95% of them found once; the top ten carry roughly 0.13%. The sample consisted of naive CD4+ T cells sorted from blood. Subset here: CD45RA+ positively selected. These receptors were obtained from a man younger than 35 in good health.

CDR3 region: CASRGLNYGYTF. CDR3 nucleotides: TGTGCCAGCAGGGGACTGAACTATGGCTACACCTTC. The gene calls are TRBV6-1 and TRBJ1-2; tentatively, D is TRBD1 (5 bases). In germline, CDR1 is MNHNS, CDR2 SASEGT. The V end was cut by 6 bases, the J end by 2 bases, with 7 bases between. This CDR3 has 12 residues.

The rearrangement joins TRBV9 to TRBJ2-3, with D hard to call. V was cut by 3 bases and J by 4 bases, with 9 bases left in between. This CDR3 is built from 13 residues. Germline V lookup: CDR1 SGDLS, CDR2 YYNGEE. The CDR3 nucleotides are TGTGCCAGCAGCGCCCGTCAAGCAGATACGCAGTATTTT. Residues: CASSARQADTQYF.

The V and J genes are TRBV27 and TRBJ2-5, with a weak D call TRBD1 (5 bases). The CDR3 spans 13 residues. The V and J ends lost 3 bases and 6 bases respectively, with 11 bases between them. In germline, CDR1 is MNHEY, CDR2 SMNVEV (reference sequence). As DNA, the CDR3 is TGTGCCAGCAGTTTGCAGGGTGTCAAGACCCAGTACTTC. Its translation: CASSLQGVKTQYF.

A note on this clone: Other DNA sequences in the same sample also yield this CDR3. In DNA, the CDR3 is TGTGCCAGCAGTGAAGCCCGAGGCAGCAATCAGCCCCAGCATTTT. It codes for CASSEARGSNQPQHF. The gene calls are TRBV6-1 and TRBJ1-5, with D unclear. Germline CDR1 and CDR2: MNHNS and SASEGT. Trimming cost V 0 bases and J 1 base, with 7 bases left between them. The CDR3 sequence is 15 residues long.

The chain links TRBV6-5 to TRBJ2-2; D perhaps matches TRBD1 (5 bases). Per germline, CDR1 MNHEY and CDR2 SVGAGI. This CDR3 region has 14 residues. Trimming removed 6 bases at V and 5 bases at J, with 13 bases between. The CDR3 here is CASSPNRRTGELFF. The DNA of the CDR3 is TGTGCCAGCAGCCCCAACAGGAGAACCGGGGAGCTGTTTTTT.

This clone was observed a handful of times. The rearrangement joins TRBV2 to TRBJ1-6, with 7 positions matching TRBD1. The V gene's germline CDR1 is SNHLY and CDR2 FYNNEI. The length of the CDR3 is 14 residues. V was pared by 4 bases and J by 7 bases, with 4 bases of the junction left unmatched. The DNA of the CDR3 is TGTGCCAGCAGTGTTGACAGGGTCAATTCACCCCTCCACTTT. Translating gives CASSVDRVNSPLHF.

The CDR3 loop reads CASSYYGGGNTDTQYF. The DNA of the CDR3 is TGTGCCAGCAGTTACTATGGCGGGGGGAATACAGATACGCAGTATTTT. The chain employs TRBV6-5 and TRBJ2-3; 8 nucleotides line up with TRBD2. This CDR3 region has 16 residues. With V trimmed by 1 base and J by 3 bases, 6 bases remained unmatched. Germline assignment: CDR1 MNHEY and CDR2 SVGAGI.

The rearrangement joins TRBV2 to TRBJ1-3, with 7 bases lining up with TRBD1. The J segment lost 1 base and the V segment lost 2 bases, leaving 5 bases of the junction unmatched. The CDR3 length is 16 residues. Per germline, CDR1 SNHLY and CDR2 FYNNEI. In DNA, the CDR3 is TGTGCCAGCAGTGAAACGGGACAGTTTTCTGGAAACACCATATATTTT. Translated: CASSETGQFSGNTIYF.

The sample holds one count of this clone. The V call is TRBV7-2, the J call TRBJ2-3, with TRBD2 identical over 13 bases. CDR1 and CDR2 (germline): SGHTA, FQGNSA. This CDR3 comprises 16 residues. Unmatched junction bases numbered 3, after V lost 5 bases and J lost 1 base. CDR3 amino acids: CASSGLAGARTDTQYF. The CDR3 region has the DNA TGTGCCAGCAGCGGACTAGCGGGGGCCCGCACAGATACGCAGTATTTT. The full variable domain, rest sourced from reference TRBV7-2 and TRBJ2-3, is GAGVSQSPSNKVTEKGKDVELRCDPISGHTALYWYRQSLGQGLEFLIYFQGNSAPDKSGLPSDRFSAERTGGSVSTLTIQRTQQEDSAVYLCASSGLAGARTDTQYFGPGTRLTVL.

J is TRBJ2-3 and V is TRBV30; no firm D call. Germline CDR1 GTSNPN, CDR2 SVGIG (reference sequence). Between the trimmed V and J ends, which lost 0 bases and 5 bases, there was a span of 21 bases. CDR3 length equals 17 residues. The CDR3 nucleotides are TGTGCCTGGAGTGTTGGAACAACAACATTGCCCGAAGATACGCAGTATTTT. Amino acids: CAWSVGTTTLPEDTQYF.

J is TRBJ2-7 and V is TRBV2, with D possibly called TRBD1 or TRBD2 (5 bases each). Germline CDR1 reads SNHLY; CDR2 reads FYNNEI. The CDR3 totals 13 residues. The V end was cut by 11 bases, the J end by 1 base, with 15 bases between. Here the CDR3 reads CAGGRATSYEQYF. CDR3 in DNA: TGTGCCGGGGGAAGGGCTACTTCCTACGAGCAGTACTTC. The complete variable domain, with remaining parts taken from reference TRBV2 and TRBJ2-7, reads EPEVTQTPSHQVTQMGQEVILRCVPISNHLYFYWYRQILGQKVEFLVSFYNNEISEKSEIFDDQFSVERPDGSNFTLKIRSTKLEDSAMYFCAGGRATSYEQYFGPGTRLTVT.

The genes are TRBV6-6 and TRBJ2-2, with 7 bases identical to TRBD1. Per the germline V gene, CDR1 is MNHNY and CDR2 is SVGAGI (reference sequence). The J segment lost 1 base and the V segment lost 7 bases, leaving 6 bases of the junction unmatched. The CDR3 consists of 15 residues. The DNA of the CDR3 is TGTGCCAGCAAAAGTGGGACAGTGAACACCGGGGAGCTGTTTTTT. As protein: CASKSGTVNTGELFF.

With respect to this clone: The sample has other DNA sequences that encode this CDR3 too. For the CDR3, the DNA is TGTGCCAGCTCACCAGGGATTGAGGAGACCCAGTACTTC. It is translated as CASSPGIEETQYF. This chain connects TRBV18 to TRBJ2-5; D uncertain. The CDR3 loop spans 13 amino acids. Germline V lookup: CDR1 KGHSH, CDR2 LQKENI. V dropped 2 bases and J dropped 5 bases, with 9 bases sitting between them.

CDR3 sequence: CKRGHEQFF. The CDR3 DNA reads TGCAAAAGGGGGCATGAGCAGTTCTTC. The chain couples TRBV29-1 to TRBJ2-1; 7 nucleotides line up with TRBD1. Germline loops: CDR1 SQVTM, CDR2 ANQGSEA. This CDR3 has 9 residues.

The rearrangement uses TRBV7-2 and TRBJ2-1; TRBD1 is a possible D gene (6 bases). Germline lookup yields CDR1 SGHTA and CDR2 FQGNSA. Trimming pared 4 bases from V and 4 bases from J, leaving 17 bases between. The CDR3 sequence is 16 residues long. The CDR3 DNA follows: TGTGCCAGCAGCTCCCCCCACAGGGTGGATTACAATGAGCAGTTCTTC. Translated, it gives CASSSPHRVDYNEQFF.

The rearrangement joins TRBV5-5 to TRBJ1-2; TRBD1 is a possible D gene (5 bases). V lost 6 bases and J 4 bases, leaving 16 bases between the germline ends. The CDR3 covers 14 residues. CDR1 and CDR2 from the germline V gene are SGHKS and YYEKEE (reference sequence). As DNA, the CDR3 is TGTGCCAGCACCCCGTGGGCAGGGACCTATGGCTACACCTTC. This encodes CASTPWAGTYGYTF.

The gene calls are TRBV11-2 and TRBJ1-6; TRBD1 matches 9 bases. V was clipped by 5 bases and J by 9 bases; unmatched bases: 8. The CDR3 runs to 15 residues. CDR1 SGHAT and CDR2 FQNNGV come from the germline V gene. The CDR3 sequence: CASSSNRGRISPLHF. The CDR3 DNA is TGTGCCAGCAGCAGTAACAGGGGGCGCATTTCACCCCTCCACTTT.

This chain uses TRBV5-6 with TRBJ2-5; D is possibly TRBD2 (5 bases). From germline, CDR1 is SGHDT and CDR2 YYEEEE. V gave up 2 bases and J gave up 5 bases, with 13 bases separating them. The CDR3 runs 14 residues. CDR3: CASSFRESGETQYF. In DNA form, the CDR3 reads TGTGCCAGCAGCTTTAGGGAGAGCGGTGAGACCCAGTACTTC.

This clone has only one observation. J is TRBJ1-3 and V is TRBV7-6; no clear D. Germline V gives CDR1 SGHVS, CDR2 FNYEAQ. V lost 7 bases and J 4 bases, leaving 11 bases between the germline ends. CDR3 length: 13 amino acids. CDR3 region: CASTAGVGNTIYF. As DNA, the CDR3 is TGTGCCAGCACCGCGGGAGTCGGAAACACCATATATTTT.

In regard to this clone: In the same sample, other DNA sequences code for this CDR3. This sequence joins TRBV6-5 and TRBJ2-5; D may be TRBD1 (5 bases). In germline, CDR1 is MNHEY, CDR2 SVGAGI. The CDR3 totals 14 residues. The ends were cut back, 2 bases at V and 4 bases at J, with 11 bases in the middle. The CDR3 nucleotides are TGTGCCAGCAGTTACCAGGGCCTGGGAGAGACCCAGTACTTC. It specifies CASSYQGLGETQYF.

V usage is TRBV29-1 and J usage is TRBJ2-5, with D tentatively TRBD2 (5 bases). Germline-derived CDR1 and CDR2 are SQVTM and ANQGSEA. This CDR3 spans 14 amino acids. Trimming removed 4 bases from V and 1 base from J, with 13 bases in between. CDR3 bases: TGCAGCGTTGCCCCGCCGGGGTCCCAAGAGACCCAGTACTTC. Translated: CSVAPPGSQETQYF. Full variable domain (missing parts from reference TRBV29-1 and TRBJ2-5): SAVISQKPSRDICQRGTSLTIQCQVDSQVTMMFWYRQQPGQSLTLIATANQGSEATYESGFVIDKFPISRPNLTFSTLTVSNMSPEDSSIYLCSVAPPGSQETQYFGPGTRLLVL.

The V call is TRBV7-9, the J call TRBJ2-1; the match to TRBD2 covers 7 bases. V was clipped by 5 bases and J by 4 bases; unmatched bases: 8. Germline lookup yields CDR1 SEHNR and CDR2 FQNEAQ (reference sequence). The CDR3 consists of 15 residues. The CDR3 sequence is CASSPGTIQYNEQFF. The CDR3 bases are TGTGCCAGCAGCCCCGGGACTATTCAGTACAATGAGCAGTTCTTC.

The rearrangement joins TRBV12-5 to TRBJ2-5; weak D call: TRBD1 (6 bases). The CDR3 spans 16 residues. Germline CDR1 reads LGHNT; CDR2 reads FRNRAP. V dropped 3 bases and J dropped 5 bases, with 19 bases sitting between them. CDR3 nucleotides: TGTGCTAGTGGTTTATCGAGAGTGGGGGCGCGGGAGACCCAGTACTTC. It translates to CASGLSRVGARETQYF.

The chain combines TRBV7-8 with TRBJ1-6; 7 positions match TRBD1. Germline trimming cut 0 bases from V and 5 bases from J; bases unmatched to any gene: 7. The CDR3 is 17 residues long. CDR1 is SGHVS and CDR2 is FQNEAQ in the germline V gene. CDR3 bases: TGTGCCAGCAGCTTAGCGAAGACAGGGACTAATAATTCACCCCTCCACTTT. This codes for CASSLAKTGTNNSPLHF.

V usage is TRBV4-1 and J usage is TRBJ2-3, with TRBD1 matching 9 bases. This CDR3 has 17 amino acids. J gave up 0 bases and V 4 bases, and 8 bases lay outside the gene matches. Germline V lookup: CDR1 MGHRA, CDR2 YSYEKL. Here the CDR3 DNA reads TGCGCCAGCAGCCTGGCCCCGACAGGGGGTAGCACAGATACGCAGTATTTT. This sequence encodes CASSLAPTGGSTDTQYF.

The CDR3 nucleotides read TGTGCCAGCAGCTTAGAGTTTGGGCAGACTAATAGCAATCAGCCCCAGCATTTT. It codes for CASSLEFGQTNSNQPQHF. V is TRBV7-9 and J is TRBJ1-5; D remains ambiguous. Germline CDR1 reads SEHNR; CDR2 reads FQNEAQ (reference sequence). This CDR3 has 18 residues. V was shortened by 1 base and J by 0 bases, with 16 bases between the two germline ends.

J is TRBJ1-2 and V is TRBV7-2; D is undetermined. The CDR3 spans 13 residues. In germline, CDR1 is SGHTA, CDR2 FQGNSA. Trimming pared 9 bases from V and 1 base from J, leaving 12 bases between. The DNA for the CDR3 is TGTGCCAGTGCGCTAGACATTAACTATGGCTACACCTTC. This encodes CASALDINYGYTF.

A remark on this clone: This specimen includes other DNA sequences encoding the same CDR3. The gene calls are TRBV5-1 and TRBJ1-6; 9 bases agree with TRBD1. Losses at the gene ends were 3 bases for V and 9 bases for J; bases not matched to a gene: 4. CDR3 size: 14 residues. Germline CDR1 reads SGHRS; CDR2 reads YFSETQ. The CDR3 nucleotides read TGCGCCAGCAGCTCAGGACAGGGGAGTTCACCCCTCCACTTT. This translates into CASSSGQGSSPLHF.

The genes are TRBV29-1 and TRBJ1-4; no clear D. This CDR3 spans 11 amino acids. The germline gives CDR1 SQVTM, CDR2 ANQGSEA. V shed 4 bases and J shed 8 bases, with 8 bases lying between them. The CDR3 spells CSVAGQEKLFF. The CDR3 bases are TGCAGCGTTGCCGGGCAGGAAAAACTGTTTTTT.

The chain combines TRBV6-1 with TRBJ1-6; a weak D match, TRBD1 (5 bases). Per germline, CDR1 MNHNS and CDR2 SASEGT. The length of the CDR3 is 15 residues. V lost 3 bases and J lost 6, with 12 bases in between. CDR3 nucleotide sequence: TGTGCCAGCAGTGAGACAGACAGTTTTAATTCACCCCTCCACTTT. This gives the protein CASSETDSFNSPLHF.

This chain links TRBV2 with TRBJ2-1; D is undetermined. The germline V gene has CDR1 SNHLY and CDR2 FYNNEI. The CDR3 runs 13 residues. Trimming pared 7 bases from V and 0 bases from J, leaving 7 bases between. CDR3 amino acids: CASTTVSYNEQFF. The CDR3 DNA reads TGTGCCAGCACGACCGTCTCCTACAATGAGCAGTTCTTC.

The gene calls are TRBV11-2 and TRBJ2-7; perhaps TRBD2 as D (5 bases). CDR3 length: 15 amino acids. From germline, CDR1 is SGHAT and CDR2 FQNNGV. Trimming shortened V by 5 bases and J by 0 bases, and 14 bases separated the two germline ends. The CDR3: CASSLYRGVSYEQYF. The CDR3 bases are TGTGCCAGCAGCCTCTACCGGGGAGTCTCCTACGAGCAGTACTTC.